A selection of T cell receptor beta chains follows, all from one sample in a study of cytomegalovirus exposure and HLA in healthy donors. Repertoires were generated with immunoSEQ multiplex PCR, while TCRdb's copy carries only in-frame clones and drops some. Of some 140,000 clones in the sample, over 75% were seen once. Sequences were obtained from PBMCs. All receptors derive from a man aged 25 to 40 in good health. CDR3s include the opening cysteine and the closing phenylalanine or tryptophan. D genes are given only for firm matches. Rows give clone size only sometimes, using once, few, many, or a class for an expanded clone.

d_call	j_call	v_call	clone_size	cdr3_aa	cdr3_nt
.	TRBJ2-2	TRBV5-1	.	CASSLAQVNAGELFF	TGCGCCAGCAGCTTGGCGCAGGTCAACGCCGGGGAGCTGTTTTTT
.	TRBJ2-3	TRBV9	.	CASSVEVYRDTQYF	TGTGCCAGCAGCGTAGAAGTCTACCGAGATACGCAGTATTTT
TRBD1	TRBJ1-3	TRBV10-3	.	CAISETGAGNTIYF	TGTGCCATCAGTGAGACAGGGGCTGGAAACACCATATATTTT
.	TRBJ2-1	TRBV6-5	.	CASSYGADNEQFF	TGTGCCAGCAGTTACGGAGCGGACAATGAGCAGTTCTTC
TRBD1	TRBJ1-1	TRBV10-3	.	CAINEDREAEAFF	TGTGCCATCAATGAGGACAGGGAGGCTGAAGCTTTCTTT
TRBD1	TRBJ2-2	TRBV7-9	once	CASNIDRGAGELFF	TGTGCCAGCAACATCGACAGGGGGGCCGGGGAGCTGTTTTTT
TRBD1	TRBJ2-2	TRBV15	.	CATSGTVPGELFF	TGTGCCACCAGCGGGACAGTACCCGGGGAGCTGTTTTTT
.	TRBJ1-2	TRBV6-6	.	CASSYDSSEGYTF	TGTGCCAGCAGTTACGACAGTTCGGAGGGCTACACCTTC
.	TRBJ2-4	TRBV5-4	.	CASSLFPGEKNIQYF	TGTGCCAGCAGCTTGTTCCCGGGAGAAAAAAACATTCAGTACTTC
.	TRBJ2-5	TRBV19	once	CASRRAGSPQYF	TGTGCCAGTCGCCGGGCCGGGAGTCCCCAGTACTTC
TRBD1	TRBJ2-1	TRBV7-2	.	CASSLAAGGSYNEQFF	TGTGCCAGCAGCTTAGCAGCAGGGGGCTCCTACAATGAGCAGTTCTTC
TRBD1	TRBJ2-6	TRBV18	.	CASRKGGQGMLRANVLTF	TGTGCCAGCCGAAAAGGAGGACAGGGGATGTTGAGGGCCAACGTCCTGACTTTC
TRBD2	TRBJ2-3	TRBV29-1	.	CTYGGGNTDTQYF	TGCACCTACGGGGGGGGTAACACAGATACGCAGTATTTT
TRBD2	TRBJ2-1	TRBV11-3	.	CASSWGGTSGSNEQFF	TGTGCCAGCAGCTGGGGGGGGACTAGCGGGAGCAATGAGCAGTTCTTC
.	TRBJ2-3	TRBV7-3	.	CASSLSPGIDTQYF	TGTGCCAGCAGCTTAAGCCCGGGGATAGATACGCAGTATTTT